The text below deals with one TCR beta chain. The antigen it recognizes is unknown. No per-base quality is available; no much larger clone lies one base away. This sample stems from a study of blood T cell repertoires in COVID-19 (dated by TCRdb to 2019 to 2021). In terms of the full investigation: The collaborator samples originated in the United States, Italy and Spain and spanned the acute and convalescent phases of COVID-19. A freely available public database, intended as a resource for researchers studying the immune response to SARS-CoV-2, is where the repertoires were released. The samples were drawn from two sources: the first 160 participants of the ongoing ImmuneRACE study, and some 1,300 subjects contributed by 6 global collaborators. The material from the prospective study consisted of cDNA or gDNA derived from T cells, B-cell-depleted T cells, or PBMCs. The dataset comprised deeply sampled blood TCRbeta repertoires from subjects exposed to, actively infected with, or recovered from COVID-19. The sample metadata nearly always contained a de-identified subject ID, COVID-19 status, age in years and sex. HLA class I and class II types, where available, came from metadata supplied by the sample provider rather than from assay-based typing.

The immunoSEQ Assay, a bias-controlled multiplex PCR, was used to amplify TCRbeta CDR3 regions from genomic DNA. Concerning the study's data processing: The number of nucleated cells in each sample was estimated from the amplification of reference gene primers within the assay. Sequence reads were collapsed and filtered to measure the absolute abundance of every unique TCRbeta CDR3 rearrangement. For each sample, productive Simpson clonality was calculated as the square root of Simpson's diversity index across productive rearrangements. Here the immuneACCESS table is served through TCRdb, limited to in-frame sequences with V and J called. Missing clones are a known gap in these copies; in checked studies unresolved V genes cover under half, and the rest lacks a known reason. Clonal size and the V and J genes are those of that table, whereas D and trimming came from the DNA. The sample profile shows around 110,000 clones; about four fifths of them were found once. The ten largest clones capture around 14% of the sample.

For CDR1 and CDR2, the germline V gene lists SGHRS and YFSETQ. Reading from cysteine to phenylalanine, the CDR3 counts 16 amino acids. The entry retains the CDR3 DNA only, 48 bases that are in frame from base 1. Deletion took 1 base off V and 0 bases off J, with a span of 11 bases between the germline ends. The collaborating institutions used their own protocols to collect whole blood in K2EDTA tubes. For TCRbeta analysis, collaborators shipped samples in one of three forms: frozen whole blood, isolated PBMCs, or DNA extracted from either of those sample types. Results and caveats for the whole study, not just this receptor: The amount of clinical and demographic metadata varied by source and participant and was provided uncurated.

This clonotype originated in a woman in her sixties or seventies with acute or convalescent COVID-19. Sequencing used peripheral blood. This receptor chain uses TRBV5-1 and TRBJ2-1; TRBD2 might be the D gene, on 5 matching bases. The CDR3 reads CASSLSGVSSYNEQFF. At the DNA level, the sequence is TGCGCCAGCAGCTTGTCCGGGGTTAGCTCCTACAATGAGCAGTTCTTC.